The 23 T cell receptor beta chains reported below all come from one sample, sequenced in a study of blood T cell repertoires in COVID-19. Measured with immunoSEQ multiplex PCR; TCRdb has only the in-frame clones, and not every one. The sample shows under 150,000 clones, about 86% of them seen only once. The material sequenced was PBMCs or T cells enriched from blood (not recorded which). The receptors were gathered from a man aged 35 to 55 with acute COVID-19.

This clone has just one count. The V call is TRBV3-1 (or the pseudogene TRBV3-2), the J call TRBJ1-1, with 10 bases lining up with TRBD1. The CDR3 spans 15 residues. V lost 4 bases to trimming and J lost 7 bases; unmatched junction nucleotides: 9. In germline, CDR1 is LGHDT, CDR2 YNNKEL (reference sequence). CDR3 DNA: TGTGCCAGCAGCCCTCAATTGACAGGGGGCAATGAAGCTTTCTTT. This gives the protein CASSPQLTGGNEAFF.

The J gene is TRBJ2-4, the V gene TRBV19, with 9 bases that match TRBD1. This CDR3 is 13 amino acids long. After removal of 4 bases from V and 6 bases from J, the junction contained 1 base not matched to a gene. Germline V gene data show CDR1 as LNHDA and CDR2 as SQIVND (reference sequence). For the CDR3, the DNA is TGTGCCAGTAGTACGGGACAGGGAAACATTCAGTACTTC. This sequence encodes CASSTGQGNIQYF.

The CDR3 sequence: CASSSQESSYNEQFF. In DNA, the CDR3 is TGTGCCAGCAGTTCTCAAGAGAGCTCCTACAATGAGCAGTTCTTC. The V gene is TRBV6-1, the J gene TRBJ2-1; the D is unclear. V was clipped by 5 bases and J by 0 bases, with 11 bases between them. Germline CDR1 reads MNHNS; CDR2 reads SASEGT. The CDR3 covers 15 residues.

This clone was seen a few times. The rearrangement links TRBV11-2 to TRBJ2-1; D may be TRBD1 (7 bases). Trimming cost V 2 bases and J 0 bases, with 14 bases left between them. The length of the CDR3 is 17 residues. The germline V gene has CDR1 SGHAT and CDR2 FQNNGV. DNA for the CDR3: TGTGCCAGCAGCTTACGTGGAGGGGGCGGCTCCTACAATGAGCAGTTCTTC. Protein product: CASSLRGGGGSYNEQFF.

V is TRBV11-2 and J is TRBJ2-7; D perhaps matches TRBD2 (5 bases). Germline-derived CDR1 and CDR2 are SGHAT and FQNNGV. This CDR3 contains 15 residues. V lost 5 bases to trimming and J lost 5 bases, with 19 bases between them. The CDR3 reads CASSPGGRKFHEQYF. CDR3 nucleotides: TGTGCCAGCAGCCCCGGCGGGCGTAAGTTCCACGAGCAGTACTTC.

The chain couples TRBV6-5 to TRBJ1-1, with a possible D match to TRBD1 (5 bases). Trimming removed 0 bases from V and 2 bases from J, with 13 bases in between. The germline V gene has CDR1 MNHEY and CDR2 SVGAGI. The CDR3 is 16 amino acids. Written as DNA, the CDR3 is TGTGCCAGCAGTTACTCTAATGCCGGGGGTAACACTGAAGCTTTCTTT. It yields the protein CASSYSNAGGNTEAFF.

V gene TRBV7-2 combines with J gene TRBJ1-1; D possibly corresponds to TRBD1 (5 bases). The ends were cut back, 1 base at V and 4 bases at J, with 7 bases in the middle. Germline V gives CDR1 SGHTA, CDR2 FQGNSA. The CDR3 has 13 amino acids. Here the CDR3 DNA reads TGTGCCAGCAGCTTAGAGGGGTTCACTGAAGCTTTCTTT. It specifies CASSLEGFTEAFF.

As for this clone: The DNA is omitted, as the CDR3 cannot be located on it reliably, and the CDR3 follows TCRdb's listing. The chain joins TRBV5-1 to TRBJ2-2; the DNA was not compared with TRBD2, the D call given in the table. The CDR3 spans 15 residues, counting both ends. Germline CDR1 and CDR2: SGHRS and YFSETQ. The CDR3 region is CASFGAGRATGELFF.

The chain uses TRBV2 and TRBJ1-5, with 7 bases fitting TRBD1. The J segment lost 1 base and the V segment lost 8 bases, leaving 5 bases of the junction unmatched. This CDR3 has 14 amino acids. CDR1 is SNHLY and CDR2 is FYNNEI in the germline V gene. CDR3 DNA sequence: TGTGCCAGCCACAGGGGAAGCAGCAATCAGCCCCAGCATTTT. Translated: CASHRGSSNQPQHF.

J is TRBJ2-5 and V is TRBV11-1; D is perhaps TRBD2 (5 bases). The CDR3 consists of 13 residues. In germline, CDR1 is SGHAT, CDR2 FQDESV (reference sequence). V was cut by 1 base and J by 4 bases, with 7 bases left in between. CDR3 DNA sequence: TGTGCCAGCAGCTTAGGAGGGCCAGAGACCCAGTACTTC. Translation: CASSLGGPETQYF.

The chain recombines TRBV2 with TRBJ2-7, with D perhaps matching TRBD1 (6 bases). Germline V lookup: CDR1 SNHLY, CDR2 FYNNEI. This CDR3 is built from 15 residues. V was trimmed by 2 bases and J by 0 bases, leaving 11 bases between them. The CDR3 bases are TGTGCCAGCAGTGAAATGAGACAGGCCTCCTACGAGCAGTACTTC. It encodes CASSEMRQASYEQYF.

V gene TRBV20-1 combines with J gene TRBJ2-7; a possible D gene is TRBD1 (6 bases). Germline V CDR1 and CDR2: DFQATT, SNEGSKA (reference sequence). Trimming shortened V by 3 bases and J by 4 bases, and 13 bases separated the two germline ends. This CDR3 contains 13 residues. The CDR3 loop is CSASAGTTYEQYF. CDR3 sequence (DNA): TGCAGTGCTAGTGCCGGGACAACTTACGAGCAGTACTTC.

This clone was found a few times. The chain has TRBV7-2 and TRBJ2-5; possible D gene TRBD2, 7 bases. Looked up from germline, CDR1 is SGHTA and CDR2 is FQGNSA. The CDR3 covers 16 residues. Trimming cost V 2 bases and J 1 base, with 14 bases left between them. The CDR3 protein is CASSLRAGGLQETQYF. Written as DNA, the CDR3 is TGTGCCAGCAGCTTAAGAGCCGGGGGGCTCCAAGAGACCCAGTACTTC.

This chain links TRBV2 with TRBJ2-3, with D uncertain. Between the trimmed V and J ends, which lost 8 bases and 1 base, there was a span of 4 bases. CDR1 and CDR2 from the germline V gene are SNHLY and FYNNEI. The CDR3 contains 11 residues. The CDR3 reads CASQGTDTQYF. In DNA form, the CDR3 reads TGTGCCAGCCAGGGCACAGATACGCAGTATTTT.

The table lists this clone with a count of one. The gene calls are TRBV5-1 and TRBJ1-1, with D maybe TRBD1 (5 bases). Germline CDR1 SGHRS, CDR2 YFSETQ. V shed 0 bases and J shed 5 bases, with 14 bases lying between them. This CDR3 has 15 residues. CDR3 in DNA: TGCGCCAGCAGCTTGGCCAGGGAAAGCATGACTGAAGCTTTCTTT. This sequence encodes CASSLARESMTEAFF.

The chain links TRBV14 to TRBJ2-7, with 9 bases lining up with TRBD2. Germline CDR1 and CDR2: SGHDN and FVKESK. CDR3 size: 18 residues. V was clipped by 1 base and J by 3 bases; unmatched bases: 13. The DNA for the CDR3 is TGTGCCAGCAGCCAAGCTTACAGCGGGAGGAACCTTCACTACGAGCAGTACTTC. It yields the protein CASSQAYSGRNLHYEQYF.

The chain is built from TRBV6-5 and TRBJ2-7, with D perhaps matching TRBD1 (6 bases). Trimming left V 5 bases short and J 3 bases short, with 17 bases between. Germline CDR1 MNHEY, CDR2 SVGAGI. This CDR3 is built from 15 residues. CDR3 nucleotide sequence: TGTGCCAGCAGTCTCGGGTGGTCAGGGGACTACGAGCAGTACTTC. This codes for CASSLGWSGDYEQYF.

This clone was detected only once. This sequence joins TRBV5-4 and TRBJ2-5; 10 bases fit TRBD2. V lost 0 bases and J lost 2; bases outside the gene matches: 7. This CDR3 has 17 amino acids. The V gene's germline CDR1 is SGHNT and CDR2 YYREEE (reference sequence). DNA of the CDR3: TGTGCCAGCAGCTTGGCTGTCCTAGCGGGAGTACAAGAGACCCAGTACTTC. As protein: CASSLAVLAGVQETQYF.

The chain employs TRBV3-1 (or the pseudogene TRBV3-2) and TRBJ2-7; 9 bases match TRBD2. Germline V gives CDR1 LGHDT, CDR2 YNNKEL (reference sequence). V gave up 0 bases and J gave up 2 bases; unmatched junction bases: 17. CDR3 length: 20 residues. CDR3 coding DNA: TGTGCCAGCAGCCAAGATCCCCCCGTGGGAGCGGGGGGCTACACCTACGAGCAGTACTTC. As protein: CASSQDPPVGAGGYTYEQYF.

The V call is TRBV19, the J call TRBJ1-5; D not certain. The ends were cut back, 5 bases at V and 1 base at J, with 12 bases in the middle. This CDR3 comprises 15 residues. Germline V gene lookup returns CDR1 LNHDA and CDR2 SQIVND (reference sequence). DNA of the CDR3: TGTGCCAGTAGTCCCCCAGGTCTGAGCAATCAGCCCCAGCATTTT. As protein: CASSPPGLSNQPQHF.

The J gene is TRBJ2-2, the V gene TRBV6-6; possible D gene TRBD2, 6 bases. Germline V gene data show CDR1 as MNHNY and CDR2 as SVGAGI (reference sequence). The V end was cut by 5 bases, the J end by 4 bases, with 8 bases between. The CDR3 totals 13 residues. The CDR3 coding sequence is TGTGCCAGCAGTGAGGGACTCACCGGGGAGCTGTTTTTT. Encoded protein: CASSEGLTGELFF.

Written as DNA, the CDR3 is TGTGCCAGCAGTTTATCCTGGACAGGGGGCGCCGCAGATACGCAGTATTTT. Amino acids: CASSLSWTGGAADTQYF. This chain links TRBV27 with TRBJ2-3; 11 nucleotides align to TRBD1. Per germline, CDR1 MNHEY and CDR2 SMNVEV (reference sequence). V dropped 0 bases and J dropped 4; count of bases not matched to a gene: 6. The CDR3 extends over 17 amino acids.

The V and J genes are TRBV5-8 and TRBJ2-2, with TRBD1 identical over 7 bases. The length of the CDR3 is 15 residues. Per the germline V gene, CDR1 is SGHTS and CDR2 is YDEGEE. The V segment lost 1 base and the J segment 4 bases; nucleotides outside the gene matches: 4. The CDR3 is CASSLYRGFTGELFF. CDR3 coding DNA: TGTGCCAGCAGCTTGTACAGGGGCTTCACCGGGGAGCTGTTTTTT.